This TCR beta chain was recorded in a study of blood T cell repertoires in COVID-19. Overall study context: Material from acute and convalescent COVID-19 was sourced from the United States, Italy and Spain. Sources were T cells, B-cell-depleted T cells, or PBMCs; the material itself was cDNA or gDNA.

In the source study's methods: Reference gene primer amplification gave nucleated cell count estimates. Some clones are missing from TCRdb's copy, which holds only in-frame ones; the method was immunoSEQ multiplex PCR. V, J and clone size were drawn from that table, and D and trimming were deduced from the DNA. Of roughly 60,000 clones in the sample, approximately 80% were seen once. Sequences were obtained from peripheral blood. This TCR came from a human donor in a cohort sampled during active COVID-19.

The CDR3 loop is CASSVGDRGGQPQHF. CDR3 DNA: TGTGCCAGCAGCGTCGGGGACAGGGGGGGTCAGCCCCAGCATTTT. The chain has TRBV9 and TRBJ1-5; TRBD1 matches 11 bases. V trimming: 2 bases; J trimming: 6 bases; junction bases outside the gene matches: 4. The CDR3 consists of 15 residues. Per the germline V gene, CDR1 is SGDLS and CDR2 is YYNGEE.